This TCR beta chain was recovered during a study of post-analysis software for immune sequencing data. At the level of the study: The courses of disease that were included comprised relapsing-remitting, secondary progressive and progressive-relapsing multiple sclerosis.

Broader study findings: In multiple sclerosis, normalized Chao1 diversity was significantly below that of controls. Patients showed TRBV5-6, TRBV5-1 and TRBV20-1 among roughly 5 TRBV segments more frequent than in controls.

The CDR3 has 19 amino acids. V was cut by 5 bases and J by 2 bases, with 25 bases left in between. Germline loops: CDR1 MNHNS, CDR2 SASEGT. Notes on this clonotype: Its antigen is still unknown.

Unique molecular identifiers had been added to the TCR beta cDNA libraries. Between roughly 0.9 and 11 million T cells gave rise to hundreds of thousands of cDNA molecules. TCRdb ran MiXCR on the PCR reads and lists one entry per CDR3 protein. The repertoire consists of hundreds of thousands of distinct CDR3 sequences, with roughly 40% occurring once and the leading ten covering approximately 7.7%. Sample: blood. This clonotype was obtained from a girl aged 2 to 9 with multiple sclerosis. The chain links TRBV6-1 to TRBJ1-5; D may be TRBD1 (5 bases). CDR3 sequence reads: CASSPFVLRSGGGNQPQHF. The CDR3, as DNA: TGTGCCAGCAGTCCGTTCGTTTTAAGGTCGGGAGGGGGCAATCAGCCCCAGCATTTT.